This is a list of T cell receptor beta chains from one sample in a study of T cell responses to AZD1222 COVID-19 vaccine. The data were produced by immunoSEQ multiplex PCR, yet TCRdb's version contains in-frame clones alone and is incomplete. The data hold roughly 170,000 clones, with 90% observed a single time. The sample here was peripheral blood, taken on day 0 of AZD1222 vaccination. These receptors originate from an adult in good health. CDR3s include the opening cysteine and the closing phenylalanine or tryptophan. D genes are given only for firm matches. Not every row has a clone size; where given, it reads once, few, many or a size class.

j_gene: TRBJ2-3; v_gene: TRBV7-2; d_gene: TRBD2; len: 17; abundance: -; CDR3nt: TGTGCCAGCAGCTCAGGACGAGCGGGGGCAGCTTGGGATACGCAGTATTTT; CDR3aa: CASSSGRAGAAWDTQYF
j_gene: TRBJ2-7; v_gene: TRBV15; d_gene: -; len: 15; abundance: -; CDR3nt: TGTGCCACCAGCAGAGCCCAGGGGGGGGGCTACGAGCAGTACTTC; CDR3aa: CATSRAQGGGYEQYF
j_gene: TRBJ2-3; v_gene: TRBV9; d_gene: TRBD2; len: 15; abundance: -; CDR3nt: TGTGCCAGCAGCGGGAGCGGGGGGCCCACAGATACGCAGTATTTT; CDR3aa: CASSGSGGPTDTQYF
j_gene: TRBJ2-3; v_gene: TRBV7-9; d_gene: TRBD2; len: 16; abundance: -; CDR3nt: TGTGCCAGCAGCTCCCCCGGGACTAGGGTGGCAGATACGCAGTATTTT; CDR3aa: CASSSPGTRVADTQYF
j_gene: TRBJ2-6; v_gene: TRBV5-1; d_gene: -; len: 15; abundance: -; CDR3nt: TGCGCCAGCAGCTTGGTGGGGGGAAAGGCCAACGTCCTGACTTTC; CDR3aa: CASSLVGGKANVLTF
j_gene: TRBJ1-2; v_gene: TRBV6-5; d_gene: -; len: 13; abundance: -; CDR3nt: TGTGCCAGCAGCCTCAGGGGTATTGGTGGCTACACCTTC; CDR3aa: CASSLRGIGGYTF
j_gene: TRBJ1-4; v_gene: TRBV15; d_gene: TRBD1; len: 16; abundance: -; CDR3nt: TGTGCCACCAGCATAAGGAAGACAGGGGGCAATGAAAAACTGTTTTTT; CDR3aa: CATSIRKTGGNEKLFF
j_gene: TRBJ1-6; v_gene: TRBV14; d_gene: -; len: 14; abundance: once; CDR3nt: TGTGCCAGCAGCCAAGAACTGGGTGGGTCACCCCTCCACTTT; CDR3aa: CASSQELGGSPLHF
j_gene: TRBJ1-3; v_gene: TRBV6-2/TRBV6-3; d_gene: -; len: 14; abundance: once; CDR3nt: TGTGCCAGCAGTTATGGGACAAAAGGAAACACCATATATTTT; CDR3aa: CASSYGTKGNTIYF
j_gene: TRBJ1-4; v_gene: TRBV6-5; d_gene: -; len: 14; abundance: -; CDR3nt: TGTGCCAGCAGTTATAGGGGTCCCGGGGAAAAACTGTTTTTT; CDR3aa: CASSYRGPGEKLFF
j_gene: TRBJ2-2; v_gene: TRBV7-3; d_gene: TRBD2; len: 14; abundance: -; CDR3nt: TGTGCCAGCAGCTCCGGGGGGTACACCGGGGAGCTGTTTTTT; CDR3aa: CASSSGGYTGELFF
j_gene: TRBJ1-3; v_gene: TRBV5-4; d_gene: -; len: 14; abundance: -; CDR3nt: TGTGCCAGCAGCTTTTGGGACTCTGGAAACACCATATATTTT; CDR3aa: CASSFWDSGNTIYF
j_gene: TRBJ1-6; v_gene: TRBV10-3; d_gene: -; len: 15; abundance: -; CDR3nt: TGTGCCATCAGTGACGAGGGCTCCTATAATTCACCCCTCCACTTT; CDR3aa: CAISDEGSYNSPLHF
j_gene: TRBJ2-2; v_gene: TRBV9; d_gene: -; len: 15; abundance: -; CDR3nt: TGTGCCAGCAGCGTAGGGGGCACAAACACCGGGGAGCTGTTTTTT; CDR3aa: CASSVGGTNTGELFF
j_gene: TRBJ2-3; v_gene: TRBV10-3; d_gene: -; len: 13; abundance: -; CDR3nt: TGTGCCATCAGTGGTCCGGAGCCAGATACGCAGTATTTT; CDR3aa: CAISGPEPDTQYF
j_gene: TRBJ2-7; v_gene: TRBV5-1; d_gene: -; len: 14; abundance: -; CDR3nt: TGCGCCAGCAGAGGAGGCTCAAGCTCCTACGAGCAGTACTTC; CDR3aa: CASRGGSSSYEQYF
j_gene: TRBJ1-2; v_gene: TRBV6-2/TRBV6-3; d_gene: TRBD1; len: 13; abundance: -; CDR3nt: TGTGCCAGCAGTCCAGGGGGCGGCTATGGCTACACCTTC; CDR3aa: CASSPGGGYGYTF
j_gene: TRBJ2-7; v_gene: TRBV19; d_gene: TRBD1; len: 13; abundance: -; CDR3nt: TGTGCCAGTAGTTCACAGGGGTCTGACGAGCAGTACTTC; CDR3aa: CASSSQGSDEQYF
j_gene: TRBJ1-1; v_gene: TRBV5-7; d_gene: -; len: 15; abundance: -; CDR3nt: TGTGCCAGCAGCTTCAAGCCCGGTTATTACACTGAAGCTTTCTTT; CDR3aa: CASSFKPGYYTEAFF
j_gene: TRBJ2-7; v_gene: TRBV7-2; d_gene: TRBD1; len: 14; abundance: -; CDR3nt: TGTGCCAGCAGCGCAAGGGACAGGGATTACGAGCAGTACTTC; CDR3aa: CASSARDRDYEQYF
j_gene: TRBJ2-7; v_gene: TRBV7-2; d_gene: -; len: 15; abundance: -; CDR3nt: TGTGCCAGCAGCGATAACAAGCTGGTGGGGGGCGAGCAGTACTTC; CDR3aa: CASSDNKLVGGEQYF
j_gene: TRBJ2-5; v_gene: TRBV19; d_gene: -; len: 13; abundance: -; CDR3nt: TGTGCCAGTAGGGCCCGGAGCCAAGAGACCCAGTACTTC; CDR3aa: CASRARSQETQYF
j_gene: TRBJ1-1; v_gene: TRBV10-2; d_gene: -; len: 17; abundance: -; CDR3nt: TGCGCCAGCAGCCCTAGAGGGGTTGGGGGCATGAACACTGAAGCTTTCTTT; CDR3aa: CASSPRGVGGMNTEAFF
j_gene: TRBJ1-3; v_gene: TRBV13; d_gene: -; len: 14; abundance: -; CDR3nt: TGTGCCAGCAGCCCCATACGACAGTCAAACACCATATATTTT; CDR3aa: CASSPIRQSNTIYF
j_gene: TRBJ1-5; v_gene: TRBV4-3; d_gene: TRBD1; len: 15; abundance: -; CDR3nt: TGCGCCAGCAGCCACTACCTCCAGGGGGATCAGCCCCAGCATTTT; CDR3aa: CASSHYLQGDQPQHF
j_gene: TRBJ2-7; v_gene: TRBV3-1/TRBV3-2; d_gene: -; len: 14; abundance: -; CDR3nt: TGTGCCAGCAGCCAAGCGGGACAACTCTACGAGCAGTACTTC; CDR3aa: CASSQAGQLYEQYF
j_gene: TRBJ2-5; v_gene: TRBV3-1/TRBV3-2; d_gene: -; len: 15; abundance: few; CDR3nt: TGTGCCAGCAGCCAAGGGACGGATCCCCAAGAGACCCAGTACTTC; CDR3aa: CASSQGTDPQETQYF
j_gene: TRBJ2-1; v_gene: TRBV4-2; d_gene: -; len: 16; abundance: -; CDR3nt: TGTGCCAGCAGCCAAGTAGCGAAAAGCTCCTACAATGAGCAGTTCTTC; CDR3aa: CASSQVAKSSYNEQFF
j_gene: TRBJ2-2; v_gene: TRBV29-1; d_gene: TRBD2; len: 14; abundance: -; CDR3nt: TGCAGCGTCCTTAGCGGGGGGTACACCGGGGAGCTGTTTTTT; CDR3aa: CSVLSGGYTGELFF
j_gene: TRBJ2-2; v_gene: TRBV11-2; d_gene: TRBD2; len: 15; abundance: -; CDR3nt: TGTGCCAGCAGCCAGCGGGGGGGCCGAACCGGGGAGCTGTTTTTT; CDR3aa: CASSQRGGRTGELFF
j_gene: TRBJ2-7; v_gene: TRBV5-6; d_gene: -; len: 13; abundance: few; CDR3nt: TGTGCCAGCAGCTTGGGTCAGGGGAACGAGCAGTACTTC; CDR3aa: CASSLGQGNEQYF
j_gene: TRBJ1-4; v_gene: TRBV27; d_gene: -; len: 14; abundance: -; CDR3nt: TGTGCCAGCAGTTTGGGGGGTAGGGGTGAAAAACTGTTTTTT; CDR3aa: CASSLGGRGEKLFF
j_gene: TRBJ1-6; v_gene: TRBV27; d_gene: -; len: 16; abundance: -; CDR3nt: TGTGCCAGCAGTGCAGAGGTGAGCTCCTATAATTCACCCCTCCACTTT; CDR3aa: CASSAEVSSYNSPLHF
j_gene: TRBJ1-2; v_gene: TRBV19; d_gene: TRBD1; len: 14; abundance: few; CDR3nt: TGTGCCAGTAGTGGGACAGGAGGTTCGAATGGCTACACCTTC; CDR3aa: CASSGTGGSNGYTF
j_gene: TRBJ2-1; v_gene: TRBV7-9; d_gene: -; len: 14; abundance: -; CDR3nt: TGTGCCAGCACCGTTAGGAGCTACCCCCATGAGCAGTTCTTC; CDR3aa: CASTVRSYPHEQFF
j_gene: TRBJ2-1; v_gene: TRBV7-2; d_gene: -; len: 15; abundance: -; CDR3nt: TGTGCCAGCAGCACCATGGGGCCAACTAGTAGTGAGCAGTTCTTC; CDR3aa: CASSTMGPTSSEQFF
j_gene: TRBJ2-1; v_gene: TRBV3-1/TRBV3-2; d_gene: TRBD1; len: 16; abundance: -; CDR3nt: TGTGCCAGCAGCCAAGATCGGACAGGGGCGGGGAATGAGCAGTTCTTC; CDR3aa: CASSQDRTGAGNEQFF
j_gene: TRBJ1-1; v_gene: TRBV21-1; d_gene: -; len: 15; abundance: -; CDR3nt: TGTGCCAGCAGCAATGGGCAGGGATGCGTCACTGAAGCTTTCTTT; CDR3aa: CASSNGQGCVTEAFF
j_gene: TRBJ2-3; v_gene: TRBV9; d_gene: TRBD2; len: 18; abundance: -; CDR3nt: TGTGCCAGCAGCGTAGCTTTTTTGACTAGCGGGGGGGAAGATACGCAGTATTTT; CDR3aa: CASSVAFLTSGGEDTQYF
j_gene: TRBJ2-5; v_gene: TRBV5-4; d_gene: -; len: 14; abundance: -; CDR3nt: TGTGCCAGCAGCTCCCGGGACATTGGGGAGACCCAGTACTTC; CDR3aa: CASSSRDIGETQYF
j_gene: TRBJ2-1; v_gene: TRBV7-2; d_gene: -; len: 13; abundance: few; CDR3nt: TGTGCCAGCAGCGCTCAGTGGAAGGGTGAGCAGTTCTTC; CDR3aa: CASSAQWKGEQFF
j_gene: TRBJ1-4; v_gene: TRBV5-6; d_gene: -; len: 13; abundance: -; CDR3nt: TGTGCCAGCAGCTTGGTGGGAGCTGAAAAACTGTTTTTT; CDR3aa: CASSLVGAEKLFF